The sequence of this T cell receptor (beta chain) was determined in a study of CDR3 diversity in severe acne. This clonotype was counted ten times or more. CDR3 length: 15 residues. Germline V lookup: CDR1 SGHTA, CDR2 FQGNSA. Trimming shortened V by 1 base and J by 4 bases, and 8 bases separated the two germline ends. One entry per CDR3 protein, called by TCRdb with MiXCR from the PCR reads. The sample holds more than 80,000 distinct CDR3 sequences; roughly 49% are singletons and the top ten take 11%. Sequences were obtained from blood. V and J are TRBV7-2 and TRBJ1-6; D unresolved. The origin of this receptor is a male donor with severe acne vulgaris. The CDR3 DNA follows: TGTGCCAGCAGCTTAGGGGAAGGATATAATTCACCCCTCCACTTT. This gives the protein CASSLGEGYNSPLHF.